These T cell receptor beta chains were read from a single sample in a study of cytomegalovirus exposure and HLA in healthy donors. Clones were sequenced by immunoSEQ multiplex PCR, and TCRdb holds only the in-frame ones, with some missing. Of some 120,000 clones listed, more than 65% are singletons. Sequencing was done on a sample of PBMCs. The origin of the receptors is a woman under 30 in good health and CMV-seropositive. The CDR3 runs from the conserved cysteine through the conserved F or W. D genes are given only for firm matches. A clone size is listed for some rows: how often the clone was seen (once, few, many), or a class if it is expanded.

CDR3: CASLALILTWSYEQYF; DNA: TGTGCCAGCCTGGCCCTGATCCTTACCTGGTCCTACGAGCAGTACTTC; size: .; D: .; J: TRBJ2-7; V: TRBV2
CDR3: CSVEKGQGITEAFF; DNA: TGCAGCGTTGAAAAGGGACAGGGGATCACTGAAGCTTTCTTT; size: .; D: TRBD1; J: TRBJ1-1; V: TRBV29-1
CDR3: CASSSSLAVTYEQYF; DNA: TGTGCCAGCAGCTCGTCGCTAGCGGTGACTTACGAGCAGTACTTC; size: .; D: TRBD2; J: TRBJ2-7; V: TRBV11-1
CDR3: CSTRGGGPTSNTGELFF; DNA: TGCAGCACTCGCGGAGGGGGCCCAACCTCGAACACCGGGGAGCTGTTTTTT; size: .; D: .; J: TRBJ2-2; V: TRBV29-1
CDR3: CSVAGGAGGDETQYF; DNA: TGCAGCGTTGCGGGGGGCGCGGGAGGGGATGAGACCCAGTACTTC; size: .; D: TRBD2; J: TRBJ2-5; V: TRBV29-1
CDR3: CATSRSPTGVNPEAFF; DNA: TGTGCCACCAGCAGAAGCCCCACAGGGGTAAATCCTGAAGCTTTCTTT; size: .; D: TRBD1; J: TRBJ1-1; V: TRBV15
CDR3: CASSLVRGWGSPLHF; DNA: TGTGCCAGCAGCTTAGTACGGGGTTGGGGTTCACCCCTCCACTTT; size: .; D: .; J: TRBJ1-6; V: TRBV7-9
CDR3: CASSLGGTGLYEQYF; DNA: TGTGCCAGCAGCTTGGGCGGGACGGGGCTCTACGAGCAGTACTTC; size: .; D: .; J: TRBJ2-7; V: TRBV5-8
CDR3: CASSVEGAGSGNTIYF; DNA: TGTGCCAGCAGCGTAGAGGGGGCAGGCTCTGGAAACACCATATATTTT; size: .; D: TRBD1; J: TRBJ1-3; V: TRBV9
CDR3: CASSSLDRRSNTGELFF; DNA: TGTGCCAGCAGCTCTTTAGACAGGAGATCGAACACCGGGGAGCTGTTTTTT; size: .; D: .; J: TRBJ2-2; V: TRBV5-5
CDR3: CAWSVGSGGTDTQYF; DNA: TGTGCCTGGAGTGTTGGTAGCGGGGGGACAGATACGCAGTATTTT; size: .; D: TRBD2; J: TRBJ2-3; V: TRBV30
CDR3: CASSPGLRNTEAFF; DNA: TGTGCCAGCAGCCCGGGACTTCGGAACACTGAAGCTTTCTTT; size: .; D: .; J: TRBJ1-1; V: TRBV7-9
CDR3: CASSSTGRGAGAADTQYF; DNA: TGTGCCAGCAGCTCTACGGGCAGGGGGGCCGGGGCGGCAGATACGCAGTATTTT; size: .; D: .; J: TRBJ2-3; V: TRBV7-9
CDR3: CASSLGLAGALNEQFF; DNA: TGCGCCAGCAGCCTCGGACTAGCGGGGGCACTCAATGAGCAGTTCTTC; size: .; D: TRBD2; J: TRBJ2-1; V: TRBV5-1
CDR3: CAWRPGLGSGYTF; DNA: TGTGCCTGGAGGCCGGGATTAGGGAGTGGCTACACCTTC; size: .; D: .; J: TRBJ1-2; V: TRBV30
CDR3: CASSESLNEQYF; DNA: TGTGCCAGCAGTGAGTCGTTGAACGAGCAGTACTTC; size: .; D: .; J: TRBJ2-7; V: TRBV2
CDR3: CASSPVTGGGYNEQFF; DNA: TGTGCCAGCAGTCCCGTAACGGGGGGGGGTTACAATGAGCAGTTCTTC; size: .; D: TRBD2; J: TRBJ2-1; V: TRBV6-6
CDR3: CSVESGGEAFF; DNA: TGCAGCGTTGAATCGGGAGGTGAAGCTTTCTTT; size: .; D: .; J: TRBJ1-1; V: TRBV29-1
CDR3: CASSYLSRGGELFF; DNA: TGTGCCAGCAGCTATCTCTCCAGGGGCGGGGAGCTGTTTTTT; size: .; D: .; J: TRBJ2-2; V: TRBV7-3
CDR3: CASSQGLAMGYTEAFF; DNA: TGCGCCAGCAGCCAAGGTTTAGCGATGGGGTACACTGAAGCTTTCTTT; size: .; D: .; J: TRBJ1-1; V: TRBV4-1
CDR3: CASREVEETQYF; DNA: TGTGCCAGCAGGGAGGTGGAAGAGACCCAGTACTTC; size: .; D: .; J: TRBJ2-5; V: TRBV6-1
CDR3: CASSVDRFPEKLFF; DNA: TGTGCCAGCAGCGTCGACAGGTTTCCTGAAAAACTGTTTTTT; size: .; D: .; J: TRBJ1-4; V: TRBV7-8
CDR3: CASSESGQGAYGYTF; DNA: TGTGCCAGCAGTGAATCGGGGCAGGGGGCGTATGGCTACACCTTC; size: .; D: TRBD1; J: TRBJ1-2; V: TRBV25-1
CDR3: CASSRGAGEKLFF; DNA: TGTGCCAGCTCACGTGGCGCGGGTGAAAAACTGTTTTTT; size: .; D: .; J: TRBJ1-4; V: TRBV18
CDR3: CASTKWGTGSTGELFF; DNA: TGTGCCAGCACCAAATGGGGGACAGGGTCCACCGGGGAGCTGTTTTTT; size: .; D: TRBD1; J: TRBJ2-2; V: TRBV5-4
CDR3: CAINEAGGTPLHF; DNA: TGTGCCATCAACGAGGCAGGGGGCACACCCCTCCACTTT; size: .; D: TRBD1; J: TRBJ1-6; V: TRBV10-3
CDR3: CPTPGGVEQYF; DNA: TGTCCCACCCCGGGGGGGGTCGAGCAGTACTTC; size: once; D: TRBD2; J: TRBJ2-7; V: TRBV27
CDR3: CASSSVPGLSSTQYF; DNA: TGTGCCAGCAGCTCCGTCCCGGGACTATCTTCTACGCAGTATTTT; size: few; D: TRBD2; J: TRBJ2-3; V: TRBV7-3
CDR3: CATNTPSSGANVLTF; DNA: TGTGCCACCAATACTCCCTCCTCTGGGGCCAACGTCCTGACTTTC; size: .; D: .; J: TRBJ2-6; V: TRBV15
CDR3: CASSESEITNQWPQHF; DNA: TGTGCCAGCAGTGAAAGCGAGATAACGAATCAGTGGCCCCAGCATTTT; size: .; D: .; J: TRBJ1-5; V: TRBV6-1
CDR3: CASSGRPGDPLHF; DNA: TGTGCCAGCAGTGGAAGACCGGGAGACCCCCTCCACTTT; size: few; D: .; J: TRBJ1-6; V: TRBV6-1
CDR3: CASPRLQGAVGGYTF; DNA: TGTGCCAGCCCAAGGCTACAGGGGGCAGTGGGTGGCTACACCTTC; size: .; D: TRBD1; J: TRBJ1-2; V: TRBV6-1
CDR3: CASSRIGTSGYTDTQYF; DNA: TGTGCCAGCAGCAGAATCGGGACTAGCGGGTACACAGATACGCAGTATTTT; size: .; D: TRBD2; J: TRBJ2-3; V: TRBV5-4
CDR3: CASSVSRTGENTGELFF; DNA: TGTGCCAGCAGCGTCTCTAGGACAGGGGAGAACACCGGGGAGCTGTTTTTT; size: .; D: TRBD1; J: TRBJ2-2; V: TRBV9
CDR3: CASNIGVEAFF; DNA: TGTGCCAGCAACATAGGGGTTGAAGCTTTCTTT; size: .; D: .; J: TRBJ1-1; V: TRBV5-6
CDR3: CASSFRTGNSYEQYF; DNA: TGTGCCAGCAGCTTCCGGACAGGAAACTCCTACGAGCAGTACTTC; size: .; D: TRBD1; J: TRBJ2-7; V: TRBV11-3
CDR3: CASSIGTAKLNSPLHF; DNA: TGTGCCAGTAGTATTGGGACAGCGAAGCTCAATTCACCCCTCCACTTT; size: .; D: TRBD1; J: TRBJ1-6; V: TRBV19
CDR3: CASSYEGADEQFF; DNA: TGTGCCAGCAGTTACGAGGGGGCAGATGAGCAGTTCTTC; size: .; D: TRBD1; J: TRBJ2-1; V: TRBV6-5
CDR3: CASRRAPSGYGYTF; DNA: TGTGCCAGCAGGCGGGCCCCGAGCGGGTATGGCTACACCTTC; size: .; D: .; J: TRBJ1-2; V: TRBV2
CDR3: CASSLWPSGDTYEQYF; DNA: TGTGCCAGCAGCTTATGGCCCAGCGGGGACACCTACGAGCAGTACTTC; size: .; D: .; J: TRBJ2-7; V: TRBV7-9
CDR3: CASSLEGGVYSNTGELFF; DNA: TGCGCCAGCAGCCTAGAGGGGGGAGTCTACTCGAACACCGGGGAGCTGTTTTTT; size: .; D: .; J: TRBJ2-2; V: TRBV4-1
CDR3: CASSPGGGGAREQFF; DNA: TGTGCCAGCAGTCCGGGGGGCGGGGGGGCTCGAGAGCAGTTCTTC; size: .; D: TRBD2; J: TRBJ2-1; V: TRBV2
CDR3: CASSLVAGASETQYF; DNA: TGTGCCAGCAGCTTAGTAGCGGGGGCTAGCGAGACCCAGTACTTC; size: .; D: TRBD2; J: TRBJ2-5; V: TRBV7-2
CDR3: CASSVGPTLDYGYTF; DNA: TGTGCCAGCAGCGTAGGACCGACTCTTGACTATGGCTACACCTTC; size: once; D: .; J: TRBJ1-2; V: TRBV9
CDR3: CASSLGTDTGELFF; DNA: TGTGCCAGCAGCCTAGGGACAGACACCGGGGAGCTGTTTTTT; size: once; D: TRBD1; J: TRBJ2-2; V: TRBV7-6
CDR3: CASSYSRSGGNTQYF; DNA: TGTGCCAGCAGTTACTCTAGGAGCGGGGGAAATACGCAGTATTTT; size: few; D: TRBD2; J: TRBJ2-3; V: TRBV6-6
CDR3: CASSLLAGGLNEQFF; DNA: TGTGCCAGCAGCCTCCTAGCGGGGGGGCTCAATGAGCAGTTCTTC; size: once; D: TRBD2; J: TRBJ2-1; V: TRBV6-5